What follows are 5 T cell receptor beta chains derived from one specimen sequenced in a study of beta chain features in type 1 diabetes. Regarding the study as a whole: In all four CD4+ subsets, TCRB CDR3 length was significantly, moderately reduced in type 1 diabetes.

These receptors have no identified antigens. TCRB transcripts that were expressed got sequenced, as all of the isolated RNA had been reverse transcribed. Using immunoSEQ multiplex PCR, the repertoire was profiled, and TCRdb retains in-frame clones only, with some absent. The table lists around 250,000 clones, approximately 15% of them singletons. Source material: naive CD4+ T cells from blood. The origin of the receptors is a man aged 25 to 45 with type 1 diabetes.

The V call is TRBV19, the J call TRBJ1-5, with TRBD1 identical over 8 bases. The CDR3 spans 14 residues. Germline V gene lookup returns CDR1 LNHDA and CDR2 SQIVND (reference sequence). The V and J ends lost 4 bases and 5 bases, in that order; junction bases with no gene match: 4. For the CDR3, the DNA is TGTGCCAGTAGTACAGACAGGGGCTATCAGCCCCAGCATTTT. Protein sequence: CASSTDRGYQPQHF.

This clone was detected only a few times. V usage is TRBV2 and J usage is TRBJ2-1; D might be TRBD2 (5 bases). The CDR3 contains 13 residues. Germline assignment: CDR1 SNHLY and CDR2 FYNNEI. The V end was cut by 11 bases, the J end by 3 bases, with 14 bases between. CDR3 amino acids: CAGPGTSYNEQFF. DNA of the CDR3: TGTGCCGGCCCGGGAACTAGCTACAATGAGCAGTTCTTC.

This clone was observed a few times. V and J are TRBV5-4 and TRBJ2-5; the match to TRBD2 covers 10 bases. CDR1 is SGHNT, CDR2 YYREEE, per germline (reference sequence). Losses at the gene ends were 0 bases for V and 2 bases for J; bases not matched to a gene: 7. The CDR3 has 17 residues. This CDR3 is CASSLGPSGGIQETQYF. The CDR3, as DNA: TGTGCCAGCAGCTTGGGGCCTAGCGGGGGAATACAAGAGACCCAGTACTTC.

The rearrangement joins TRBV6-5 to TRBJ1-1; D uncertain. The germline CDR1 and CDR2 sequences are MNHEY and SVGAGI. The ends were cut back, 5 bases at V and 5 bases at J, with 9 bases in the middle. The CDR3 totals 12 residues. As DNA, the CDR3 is TGTGCCAGCAGTGAGGGAAAAACTGAAGCTTTCTTT. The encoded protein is CASSEGKTEAFF.

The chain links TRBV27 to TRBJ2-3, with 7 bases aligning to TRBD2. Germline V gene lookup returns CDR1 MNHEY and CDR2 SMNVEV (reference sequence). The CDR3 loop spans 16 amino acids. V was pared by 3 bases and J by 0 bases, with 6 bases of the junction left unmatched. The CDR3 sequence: CASSFFSGVSTDTQYF. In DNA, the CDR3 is TGTGCCAGCAGTTTCTTCAGCGGGGTTAGCACAGATACGCAGTATTTT.